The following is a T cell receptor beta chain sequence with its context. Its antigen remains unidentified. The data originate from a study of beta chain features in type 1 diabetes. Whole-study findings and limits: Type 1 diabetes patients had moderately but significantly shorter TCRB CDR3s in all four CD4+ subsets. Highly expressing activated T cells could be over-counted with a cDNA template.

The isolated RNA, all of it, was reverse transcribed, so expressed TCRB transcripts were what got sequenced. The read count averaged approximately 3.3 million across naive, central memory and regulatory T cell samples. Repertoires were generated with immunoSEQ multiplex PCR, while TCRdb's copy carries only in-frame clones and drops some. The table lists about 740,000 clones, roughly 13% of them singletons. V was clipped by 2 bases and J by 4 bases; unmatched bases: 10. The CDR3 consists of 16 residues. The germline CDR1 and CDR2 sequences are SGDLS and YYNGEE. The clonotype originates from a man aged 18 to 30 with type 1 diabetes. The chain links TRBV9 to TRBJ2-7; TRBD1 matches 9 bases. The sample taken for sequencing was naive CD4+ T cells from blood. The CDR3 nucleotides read TGTGCCAGCAGCGTGTCCGGGACAGGGCATAGATACGAGCAGTACTTC. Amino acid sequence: CASSVSGTGHRYEQYF.